The source of this T cell receptor beta chain is a study of STAT5B mutations in CD4+ large granular lymphocyte leukemia (dated by TCRdb to 2022 to 2024). About the investigation overall: Among healthy controls, the CDR3 'QG' motif was associated with a particular HLA allele. TCRbeta repertoires of CD4+ T-cell large granular lymphocyte leukemia patients were compared with those of healthy blood donors. Flow cytometry on FACSCanto II or FACSVerse showed that the purified fractions were more than 95% pure among lymphocytes. Study-wide findings and limitations: Data were not HLA-matched; higher clonality in CD4+ versus CD8+ T-LGLL could reflect the relatively small sample size. Each patient's main leukemic clonotypes were private, but more than 20% of these clonotypes showed up at low frequency in the non-leukemic repertoires of other patients. CD4-sorted patient repertoires appeared more clonal than healthy CD4+ repertoires, and this difference persisted after removing the putative leukemic clones. TRBV06-family usage was enriched among the top patient clones (8/27) compared with healthy controls (2/35).

The junction shows trimming of 1 base on V and 4 bases on J, plus 9 bases between the germline ends. The CDR3 starts with the cysteine, ends with the phenylalanine, and has 14 residues. Only CDR3 DNA remains: 42 bases, in frame from the first base. The germline V gene provides CDR1 LGHNT and CDR2 FRNRAP. Healthy controls were 37 blood donors whose buffy coats came from the Finnish Red Cross blood service. All TCR-sequenced material derived from peripheral blood: patient blood samples and healthy donor buffy coats. Ficoll-Hypaque gradient centrifugation was used to isolate peripheral blood mononuclear cells. CD4+ cells were magnetically purified from the buffy coats of healthy controls. The Gentra Puregene Cell and Tissue kit was used for genomic DNA extraction, and quantification was performed on a Qubit 2.0 fluorometer. TCRbeta rearrangements were sequenced from genomic DNA using the immunoSEQ assay at survey resolution. The study's processing was this. In the TCR sequencing data, the smallest productive clonotype frequency that could be detected was 2.59 x 10-5. Only productive TCRbeta rearrangements, defined as complete and in-frame sequences, were included in the analyses. Clonality for each sample was calculated as Simpson clonality in the immunoSEQ Analyzer version 3.0. Based on frequency, clones were grouped as very rare, small, medium, large (1-20%) or hyperexpanded (>20%). Generation probabilities were estimated with OLGA 1.2.3, V-gene circos plots were generated with VDJtools, specificities were searched for in VDJdb, and CDR3 motifs were identified with GLIPH. What TCRdb holds here is the immuneACCESS table cut down to in-frame rearrangements. Part of the clones is not present; checked against another copy, under half of the missing clones reflect an unresolved V gene, and the others are unexplained. V and J calls and clone size follow that table, whereas D and trimming were derived from the DNA. The sample contains fewer than 40,000 clones, about 76% of them found a single time. The top ten hold 2% to 3% of the sample.

On this clone itself: Its antigen target is currently unknown. Base qualities were left out, and no much larger clone turns up one base away.

The sequence is built from TRBV12-5 and TRBJ2-3; the D gene identity is not certain. The specimen was CD4+ T cells from blood buffy coats. This clonotype was sampled from a human donor in good health. For the CDR3, the sequence is CASGLGMSSDTQYF. The nucleotide sequence reads TGTGCTAGTGGTTTGGGTATGAGCTCAGATACGCAGTATTTT. With all but the CDR3 taken from the reference TRBV12-5 and TRBJ2-3 genes, the full variable domain is: DARVTQTPRHKVTEMGQEVTMRCQPILGHNTVFWYRQTMMQGLELLAYFRNRAPLDDSGMPKDRFSAEMPDATLATLKIQPSEPRDSAVYFCASGLGMSSDTQYFGPGTRLTVL.